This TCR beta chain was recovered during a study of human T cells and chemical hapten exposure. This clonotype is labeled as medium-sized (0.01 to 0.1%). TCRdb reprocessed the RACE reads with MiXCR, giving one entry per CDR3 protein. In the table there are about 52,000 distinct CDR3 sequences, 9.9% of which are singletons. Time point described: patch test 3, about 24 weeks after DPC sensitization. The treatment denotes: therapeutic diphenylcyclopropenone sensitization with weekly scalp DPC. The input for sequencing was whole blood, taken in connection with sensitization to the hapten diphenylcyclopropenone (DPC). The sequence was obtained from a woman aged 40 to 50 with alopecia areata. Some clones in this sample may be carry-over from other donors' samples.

Here the CDR3 reads CASGSGGDTGELFF. In DNA form, the CDR3 reads TGTGCCTCCGGTTCTGGGGGCGACACCGGGGAGCTGTTTTTT. The chain uses TRBV6-1 and TRBJ2-2; possible D gene TRBD1, 6 bases. Per the germline V gene, CDR1 is MNHNS and CDR2 is SASEGT. The CDR3 covers 14 residues. The V end was cut by 11 bases, the J end by 3 bases, with 16 bases between.